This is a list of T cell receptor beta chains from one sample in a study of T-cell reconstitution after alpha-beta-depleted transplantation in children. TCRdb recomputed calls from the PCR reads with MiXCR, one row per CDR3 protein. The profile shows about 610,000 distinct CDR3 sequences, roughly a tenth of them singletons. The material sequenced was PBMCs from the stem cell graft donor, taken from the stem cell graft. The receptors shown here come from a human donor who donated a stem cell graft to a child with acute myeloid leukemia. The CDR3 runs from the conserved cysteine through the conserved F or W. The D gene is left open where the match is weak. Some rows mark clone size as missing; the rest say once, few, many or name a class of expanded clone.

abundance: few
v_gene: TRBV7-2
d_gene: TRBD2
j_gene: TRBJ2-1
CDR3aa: CASSLAGGSKYNEQFF
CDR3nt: TGTGCCAGCAGCTTAGCGGGCGGGAGTAAGTACAATGAGCAGTTCTTC

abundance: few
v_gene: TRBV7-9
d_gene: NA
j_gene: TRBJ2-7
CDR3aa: CASSLGLSSSYEQYF
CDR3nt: TGTGCCAGCAGCTTAGGGCTGTCTAGCTCCTACGAGCAGTACTTC

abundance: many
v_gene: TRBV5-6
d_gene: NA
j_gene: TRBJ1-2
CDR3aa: CASSTFTGTDDYGYTF
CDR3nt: TGTGCCAGCAGCACCTTTACAGGGACGGATGACTATGGCTACACCTTC

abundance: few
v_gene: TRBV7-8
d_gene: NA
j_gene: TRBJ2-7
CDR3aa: CASSTTPTGSYEQYF
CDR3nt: TGTGCCAGCAGCACTACTCCGACAGGCTCCTACGAGCAGTACTTC

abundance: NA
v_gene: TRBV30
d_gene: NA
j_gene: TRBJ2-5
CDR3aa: CAWSDAASGETQYF
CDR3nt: TGTGCCTGGAGTGATGCGGCATCCGGTGAGACCCAGTACTTC

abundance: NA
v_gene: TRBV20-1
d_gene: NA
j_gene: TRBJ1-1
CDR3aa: CSARGFGTGNTEAFF
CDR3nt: TGCAGTGCTAGGGGCTTCGGGACTGGGAACACTGAAGCTTTCTTT

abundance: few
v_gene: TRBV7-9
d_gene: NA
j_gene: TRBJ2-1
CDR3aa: CASRSPRGEGNEQFF
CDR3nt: TGTGCCAGCAGGAGCCCCCGGGGCGAAGGCAATGAGCAGTTCTTC

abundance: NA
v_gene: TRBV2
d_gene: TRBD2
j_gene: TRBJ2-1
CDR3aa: CALCTGTTYNEQFF
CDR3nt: TGTGCCCTCTGTACCGGGACTACCTACAATGAGCAGTTCTTC

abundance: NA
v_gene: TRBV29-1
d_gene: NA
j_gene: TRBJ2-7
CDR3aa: CSVSGKITGPPSYEQYF
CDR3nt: TGCAGCGTTTCGGGGAAGATCACAGGGCCCCCTTCCTACGAGCAGTACTTC

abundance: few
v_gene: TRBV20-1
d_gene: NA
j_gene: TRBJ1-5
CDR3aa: CSANERDPHQPQHF
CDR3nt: TGCAGTGCTAACGAGCGGGATCCTCATCAGCCCCAGCATTTT

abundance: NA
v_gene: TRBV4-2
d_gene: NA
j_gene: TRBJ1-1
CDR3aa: CASSLGEAGVTEASF
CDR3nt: TGTGCCAGCAGCCTGGGAGAGGCGGGAGTCACTGAAGCTTCCTTT

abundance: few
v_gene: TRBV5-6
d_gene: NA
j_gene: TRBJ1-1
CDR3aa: CASSQAGVPEAFF
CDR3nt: TGTGCCAGCAGCCAGGCAGGGGTCCCTGAAGCTTTCTTT

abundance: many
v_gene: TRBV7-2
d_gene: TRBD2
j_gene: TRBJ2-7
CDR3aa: CASSLGPLTSGIGEQYF
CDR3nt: TGTGCCAGCAGCTTAGGCCCTCTGACTAGCGGGATTGGCGAGCAGTACTTC

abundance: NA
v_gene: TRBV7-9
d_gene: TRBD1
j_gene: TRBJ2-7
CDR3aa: CASSFARGQAVTYEQYF
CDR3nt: TGTGCCAGCAGCTTTGCCAGAGGACAGGCGGTCACCTACGAGCAGTACTTC

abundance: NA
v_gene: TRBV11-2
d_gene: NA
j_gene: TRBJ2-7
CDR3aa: CASSLDRAQGFHEQYF
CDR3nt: TGTGCCAGCAGCTTAGATCGAGCTCAAGGGTTCCACGAGCAGTACTTC

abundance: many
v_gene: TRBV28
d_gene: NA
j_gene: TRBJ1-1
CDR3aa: CASRPLGQGLTAEAFF
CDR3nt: TGTGCCAGCAGGCCCTTGGGGCAAGGGTTAACGGCTGAAGCTTTCTTT

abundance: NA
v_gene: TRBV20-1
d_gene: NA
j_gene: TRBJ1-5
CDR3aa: CSADYSNQPQHF
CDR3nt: TGCAGTGCGGATTATAGCAATCAGCCCCAGCATTTT

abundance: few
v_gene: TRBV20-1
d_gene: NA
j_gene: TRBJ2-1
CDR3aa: CSPTIDNEQFF
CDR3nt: TGCAGTCCTACGATTGACAATGAGCAGTTCTTC

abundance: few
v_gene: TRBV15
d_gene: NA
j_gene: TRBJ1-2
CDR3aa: CATSRDLPAEAGGYTF
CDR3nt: TGTGCCACCAGCAGAGATCTCCCCGCTGAAGCGGGGGGCTACACCTTC

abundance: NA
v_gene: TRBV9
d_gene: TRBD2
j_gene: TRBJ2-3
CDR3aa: CASSVVDGRPPADTQYF
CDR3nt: TGTGCCAGCAGCGTAGTTGACGGGAGGCCCCCCGCAGATACGCAGTATTTT

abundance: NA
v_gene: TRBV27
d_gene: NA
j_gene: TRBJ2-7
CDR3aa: CASGTSYERYF
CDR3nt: TGTGCCAGCGGGACCTCCTACGAGCGGTACTTC

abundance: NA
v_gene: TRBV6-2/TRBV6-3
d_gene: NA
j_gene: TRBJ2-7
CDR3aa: CASGPYEQYF
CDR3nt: TGTGCCAGCGGACCCTACGAGCAGTACTTC

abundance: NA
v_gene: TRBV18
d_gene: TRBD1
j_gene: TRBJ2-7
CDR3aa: CASSPAGQGRNEQYF
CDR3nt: TGTGCCAGCTCACCGGCGGGACAGGGGAGGAACGAGCAGTACTTC

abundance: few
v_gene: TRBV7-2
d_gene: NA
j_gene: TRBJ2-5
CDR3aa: CASSGFQETQYF
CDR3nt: TGTGCCAGCAGCGGGTTCCAAGAGACCCAGTACTTC

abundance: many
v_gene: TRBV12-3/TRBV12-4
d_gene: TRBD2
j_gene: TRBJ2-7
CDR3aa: CASSLGSGRREQYF
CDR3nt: TGTGCCAGCAGTTTGGGTAGCGGGAGACGCGAGCAGTACTTC

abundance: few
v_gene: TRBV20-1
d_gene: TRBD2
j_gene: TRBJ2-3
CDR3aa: CSALAGGLSNTQYF
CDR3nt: TGCAGTGCCCTAGCGGGAGGCCTATCGAATACGCAGTATTTT

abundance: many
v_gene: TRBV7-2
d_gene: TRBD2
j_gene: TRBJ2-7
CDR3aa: CASTPSGSGNYEQYF
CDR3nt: TGTGCCAGCACCCCTAGCGGGAGTGGAAATTACGAGCAGTACTTC

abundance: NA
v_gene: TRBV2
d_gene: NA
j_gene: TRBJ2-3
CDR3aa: CASRKDSGTDTQYF
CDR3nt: TGTGCCAGCAGGAAGGATAGCGGTACAGATACGCAGTATTTT

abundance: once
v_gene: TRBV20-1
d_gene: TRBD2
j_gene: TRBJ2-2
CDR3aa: CSAPGLAGEVGEELFF
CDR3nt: TGCAGTGCCCCGGGACTAGCGGGAGAGGTCGGCGAGGAGCTGTTTTTT

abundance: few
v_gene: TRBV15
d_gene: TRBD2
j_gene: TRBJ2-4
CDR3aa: CATSGLLADKNIQYF
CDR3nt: TGTGCCACCAGCGGCCTTCTAGCGGACAAAAACATTCAGTACTTC

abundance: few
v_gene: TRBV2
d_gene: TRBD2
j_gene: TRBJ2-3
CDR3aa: CASSEDRLAGGDTQYF
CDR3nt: TGTGCCAGCAGTGAAGACCGGCTAGCGGGAGGAGATACGCAGTATTTT

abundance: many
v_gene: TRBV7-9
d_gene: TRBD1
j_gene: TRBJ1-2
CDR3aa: CASSLRGQGDGYTF
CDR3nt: TGTGCCAGCAGCTTACGCGGACAGGGTGATGGCTACACCTTC

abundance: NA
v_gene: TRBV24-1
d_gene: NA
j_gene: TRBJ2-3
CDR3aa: CATSDPGSGFRTDTQYF
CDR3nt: TGTGCCACCAGTGACCCCGGGTCAGGGTTTCGTACAGATACGCAGTATTTT

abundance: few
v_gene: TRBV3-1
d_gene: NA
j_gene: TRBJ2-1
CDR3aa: CASTSMDGASYNEQFF
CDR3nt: TGTGCCAGCACCTCAATGGACGGGGCTAGCTACAATGAGCAGTTCTTC

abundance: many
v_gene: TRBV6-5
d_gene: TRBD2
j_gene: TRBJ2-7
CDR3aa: CASSLRLIPGLADSYEQYF
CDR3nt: TGTGCCAGCAGTTTACGGCTCATCCCGGGACTAGCGGACTCCTACGAGCAGTACTTC

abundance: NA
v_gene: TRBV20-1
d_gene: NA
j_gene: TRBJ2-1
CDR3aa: CSARGDTLYNEQFF
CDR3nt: TGCAGTGCTAGAGGTGACACCCTCTACAATGAGCAGTTCTTC

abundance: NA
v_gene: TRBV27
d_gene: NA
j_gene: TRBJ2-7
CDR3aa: CASTPPRRDSIFLNF
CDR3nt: TGTGCCAGCACTCCCCCTAGGCGGGACTCTATCTTTCTGAACTTC

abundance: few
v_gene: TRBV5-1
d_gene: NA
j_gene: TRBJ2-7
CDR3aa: CASSLVTGLHYEQYF
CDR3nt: TGCGCCAGCAGCTTGGTTACGGGACTCCACTACGAGCAGTACTTC

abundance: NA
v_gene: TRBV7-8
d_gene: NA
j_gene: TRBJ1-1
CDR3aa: CASSLSAGASEAFF
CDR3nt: TGTGCCAGCAGCTTATCGGCAGGGGCTAGTGAAGCTTTCTTT

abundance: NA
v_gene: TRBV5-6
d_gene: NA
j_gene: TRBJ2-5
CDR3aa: CASSLPWNPLSETQYF
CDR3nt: TGTGCCAGCAGCTTGCCATGGAATCCCCTATCAGAGACCCAGTACTTC

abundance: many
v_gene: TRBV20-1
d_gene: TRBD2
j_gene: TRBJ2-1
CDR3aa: CSARDGGLAGDKGEQFF
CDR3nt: TGCAGTGCTAGAGATGGTGGGCTAGCGGGAGATAAGGGCGAGCAGTTCTTC

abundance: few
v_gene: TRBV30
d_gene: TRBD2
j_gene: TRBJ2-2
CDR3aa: CAWSLASGNTGELFF
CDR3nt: TGTGCCTGGAGTTTGGCTAGCGGGAACACCGGGGAGCTGTTTTTT

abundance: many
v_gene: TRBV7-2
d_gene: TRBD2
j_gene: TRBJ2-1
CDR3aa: CASSSGGSRVFNEQFF
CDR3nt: TGTGCCAGCAGCTCCGGCGGGAGTAGAGTATTCAATGAGCAGTTCTTC

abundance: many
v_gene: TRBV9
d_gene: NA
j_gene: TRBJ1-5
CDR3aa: CASSPGGEGNQPQHF
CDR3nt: TGTGCCAGCAGCCCCGGGGGGGAAGGCAATCAGCCCCAGCATTTT

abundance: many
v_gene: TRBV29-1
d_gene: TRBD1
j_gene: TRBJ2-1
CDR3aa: CSGGQGTGEQFF
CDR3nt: TGCAGCGGCGGACAGGGGACAGGTGAGCAGTTCTTC

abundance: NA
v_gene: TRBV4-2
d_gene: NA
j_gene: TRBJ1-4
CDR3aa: CASSLSTGDGKLFF
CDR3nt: TGTGCCAGCAGCCTTTCCACGGGGGATGGAAAACTGTTTTTT

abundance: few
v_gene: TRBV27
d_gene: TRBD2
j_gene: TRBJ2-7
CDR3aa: CASSSSQTSGRDEQYF
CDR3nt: TGTGCCAGCAGTTCCTCCCAGACTAGCGGGAGGGACGAGCAGTACTTC

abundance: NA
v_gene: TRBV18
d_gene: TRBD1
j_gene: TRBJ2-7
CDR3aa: CASSDRESYEQYF
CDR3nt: TGTGCCAGCTCAGACAGGGAATCCTACGAGCAGTACTTC

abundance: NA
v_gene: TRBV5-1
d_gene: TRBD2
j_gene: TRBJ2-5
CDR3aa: CASSVSGSFETQYF
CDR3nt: TGCGCCAGCAGCGTTAGCGGGAGTTTCGAGACCCAGTACTTC

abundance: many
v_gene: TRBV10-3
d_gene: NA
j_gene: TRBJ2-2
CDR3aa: CAISESSRNTGELFF
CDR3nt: TGTGCCATCAGTGAGAGCTCTCGGAACACCGGGGAGCTGTTTTTT

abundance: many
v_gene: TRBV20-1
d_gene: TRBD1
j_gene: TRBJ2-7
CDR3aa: CSAPHRDRGIYEQYF
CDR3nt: TGCAGTGCTCCCCACCGGGACAGGGGGATCTACGAGCAGTACTTC

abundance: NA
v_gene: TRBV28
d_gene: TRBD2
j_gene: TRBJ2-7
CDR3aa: CASSFVSGSRGEQYF
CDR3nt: TGTGCCAGCAGTTTTGTGAGCGGGAGTCGCGGCGAGCAGTACTTC